One and the same sample provided the 27 T cell receptor beta chains below, sequenced in a study of CD8 T cells in Susac syndrome. Random-hexamer reverse transcription was applied to about 0.5 to 1 ug RNA. TCRdb reprocessed the immunoSEQ multiplex PCR reads via MiXCR and lists one record per CDR3 protein. The table records about 300,000 distinct CDR3 sequences, over 75% of them present only once. Sequenced sample: CD8+ T cells from PBMCs. The receptors were sampled from a human donor with multiple sclerosis.

This chain's CDR3 is CATSDAGADEQFF. For the CDR3, the DNA is TGTGCCACCAGTGACGCAGGTGCGGATGAGCAGTTCTTC. The chain links TRBV24-1 to TRBJ2-1, with no clear D. Trimming left V 4 bases short and J 8 bases short, with 11 bases between. CDR3 length: 13 amino acids. The germline gives CDR1 KGHDR, CDR2 SFDVKD.

The rearrangement links TRBV6-4 to TRBJ2-3, with 11 bases aligning to TRBD2. The CDR3 totals 15 residues. V gave up 3 bases and J gave up 2 bases; unmatched junction bases: 1. Germline values: CDR1 MRHNA, CDR2 SNTAGT. The CDR3 region is CASSELAGATDTQYF. CDR3 DNA sequence: TGTGCCAGCAGTGAACTAGCGGGAGCCACAGATACGCAGTATTTT.

CDR3 sequence: CASSLRLAGLSYEQYF. The CDR3 bases are TGTGCCAGCAGCTTAAGGTTGGCGGGCCTCTCCTACGAGCAGTACTTC. The chain links TRBV7-9 to TRBJ2-7; TRBD2 might be the D (5 bases). V dropped 2 bases and J dropped 0 bases, with 14 bases sitting between them. Germline V gene lookup returns CDR1 SEHNR and CDR2 FQNEAQ (reference sequence). The CDR3 is 16 amino acids.

In this sample, this clonotype turned up once. The chain is built from TRBV4-1 and TRBJ1-3; D gene ambiguous. The ends were cut back, 1 base at V and 6 bases at J, with 16 bases in the middle. Germline V lookup: CDR1 MGHRA, CDR2 YSYEKL. The CDR3 runs 16 residues. DNA of the CDR3: TGCGCCAGCAGCCAAGTGGCGGAAGGCCGGGAAAACACCATATATTTT. Translated: CASSQVAEGRENTIYF.

The chain carries TRBV12-3 or TRBV12-4 and TRBJ2-7, with D unresolved. This CDR3 is 14 amino acids long. The V end lost 1 base, the J end lost 3 bases, and 10 bases lay between the germline ends. The CDR3 coding sequence is TGTGCCAGCAGTTTAGACAGCCGGAACTACGAGCAGTACTTC. Translated, it gives CASSLDSRNYEQYF.

This chain joins TRBV7-9 and TRBJ1-1; 12 bases are shared with TRBD1. Per germline, CDR1 SEHNR and CDR2 FQNEAQ (reference sequence). Trimming at V came to 5 bases and at J to 6 bases, leaving 7 bases not matched to a gene. The CDR3 length is 15 residues. CDR3 sequence reads: CASSGWDRGLAEAFF. The CDR3 nucleotides are TGTGCCAGCAGCGGCTGGGACAGGGGGCTGGCTGAAGCTTTCTTT.

The chain uses TRBV27 and TRBJ2-3, with 11 positions matching TRBD2. V trimming: 3 bases; J trimming: 1 base; junction bases outside the gene matches: 3. There are 16 residues in the CDR3. Germline CDR1 MNHEY, CDR2 SMNVEV (reference sequence). The CDR3 here is CASSFLTSGGTDTQYF. In DNA form, the CDR3 reads TGTGCCAGCAGTTTCCTGACTAGCGGGGGCACAGATACGCAGTATTTT.

Details on this clonotype: One end of the junction varies from germline; a read error may be responsible. This sequence joins TRBV7-9 and TRBJ2-4, with D possibly being TRBD2 (5 bases). Germline CDR1 is SEHNR and CDR2 is FQNEAQ (reference sequence). There are 15 residues in the CDR3. The CDR3 spells CASSSEGLAKSIQYF. In nucleotides, the CDR3 is TGTGCCAGCAGTTCCGAAGGTCTAGCCAAAAGCATTCAGTACTTC. Based on the CDR3 plus reference TRBV7-9 and TRBJ2-4, the full variable domain is DTGVSQNPRHKITKRGQNVTFRCDPISEHNRLYWYRQTLGQGPEFLTYFQNEAQLEKSRLLSDRFSAERPKGSFSTLEIQRTEQGDSAMYLCASSSEGLAKSIQYFGAGTRLSVL.

The rearrangement joins TRBV11-2 to TRBJ2-3; 12 nucleotides line up with TRBD2. The V and J ends lost 5 bases and 0 bases, in that order; junction bases with no gene match: 12. Germline CDR1 SGHAT, CDR2 FQNNGV. The CDR3 consists of 19 residues. DNA of the CDR3: TGTGCCAGCAGCAATGGGTTCGGGACTAGCGGGTTGAGCACAGATACGCAGTATTTT. It specifies CASSNGFGTSGLSTDTQYF.

The V call is TRBV14, the J call TRBJ2-5, with D unclear. Trimming cost V 4 bases and J 2 bases, with 14 bases left between them. This CDR3 comprises 15 residues. From germline, CDR1 is SGHDN and CDR2 FVKESK. CDR3 DNA: TGTGCCAGCAGCCCGTGGCTTTCCACACAAGAGACCCAGTACTTC. Translating it yields CASSPWLSTQETQYF.

This clonotype was detected once. J is TRBJ2-5 and V is TRBV2; 7 nucleotides line up with TRBD2. The germline gives CDR1 SNHLY, CDR2 FYNNEI. J lost 3 bases, V lost 1 base, and 5 bases had no gene match. The CDR3 length is 15 residues. The DNA of the CDR3 is TGTGCCAGCAGTGAAGGTCAGGCGGGGGAAGAGACCCAGTACTTC. It specifies CASSEGQAGEETQYF. The entire variable domain, with the rest obtained from reference TRBV2 and TRBJ2-5, is as follows: EPEVTQTPSHQVTQMGQEVILRCVPISNHLYFYWYRQILGQKVEFLVSFYNNEISEKSEIFDDQFSVERPDGSNFTLKIRSTKLEDSAMYFCASSEGQAGEETQYFGPGTRLLVL.

This clonotype was counted between two and nine times. The genes are TRBV6-6 and TRBJ2-3; the D gene could be TRBD1 or TRBD2 (5 bases each). The CDR3 covers 13 residues. The ends were cut back, 5 bases at V and 0 bases at J, with 6 bases in the middle. CDR1 and CDR2 (germline): MNHNY, SVGAGI (reference sequence). The CDR3 loop is CASSRDSTDTQYF. CDR3 nucleotide sequence: TGTGCCAGCAGTAGGGACAGCACAGATACGCAGTATTTT.

The V call is TRBV10-3, the J call TRBJ2-7, with no clear D. Trimming removed 7 bases from V and 2 bases from J, with 9 bases in between. CDR3 length equals 12 residues. CDR1 and CDR2 from the germline V gene are ENHRY and SYGVKD. DNA for the CDR3: TGTGCCATCAAATCCGGGCCCTACGAGCAGTACTTC. As protein: CAIKSGPYEQYF.

The CDR3 loop is CASSLAVLPEREGRYEQYF. CDR3 coding DNA: TGTGCCAGCAGCTTAGCGGTACTTCCTGAGCGGGAGGGCCGCTACGAGCAGTACTTC. J is TRBJ2-7 and V is TRBV7-8; 10 bases match TRBD2. Germline loops: CDR1 SGHVS, CDR2 FQNEAQ. The trim removed 0 bases at V and 3 bases at J, leaving 14 bases unmatched. The CDR3 has 19 amino acids.

The sample holds one count of this clonotype. The CDR3 nucleotides read TGTGCCAGCAGTTTTTGGACCACCTCTAGCACAGATACGCAGTATTTT. Protein sequence: CASSFWTTSSTDTQYF. V is TRBV12-3 or TRBV12-4 and J is TRBJ2-3, with no clear D. The CDR3 has 16 amino acids. Trimming removed 3 bases at V and 0 bases at J, with 13 bases between.

This sequence joins TRBV5-6 and TRBJ1-2; TRBD1 is a possible D gene (5 bases). V lost 6 bases to trimming and J lost 4 bases, with 22 bases between them. CDR1 SGHDT and CDR2 YYEEEE come from the germline V gene. CDR3 length equals 16 residues. The CDR3 region has the DNA TGTGCCAGCATCCCCGGGACCGGGGGAGGTGGCTATGGCTACACCTTC. It translates to CASIPGTGGGGYGYTF.

This chain links TRBV7-9 with TRBJ2-7, with 7 bases identical to TRBD1. The CDR3 runs 16 residues. In germline, CDR1 is SEHNR, CDR2 FQNEAQ (reference sequence). Trimming at V came to 1 base and at J to 5 bases, leaving 11 bases not matched to a gene. DNA of the CDR3: TGTGCCAGCAGCTTAGTTTCAGGGGGTCCCTACGACGAGCAGTACTTC. As protein: CASSLVSGGPYDEQYF.

This chain uses TRBV7-8 with TRBJ2-5, with 7 bases matching TRBD2. The CDR3 has 13 residues. The V segment lost 11 bases and the J segment 4 bases; nucleotides outside the gene matches: 10. Per the germline V gene, CDR1 is SGHVS and CDR2 is FQNEAQ. The CDR3 loop is CAEGGTTRETQYF. As DNA, the CDR3 is TGTGCCGAGGGCGGGACTACCAGAGAGACCCAGTACTTC.

The genes are TRBV25-1 and TRBJ2-1; 9 nucleotides match TRBD1. CDR1 MGHDK and CDR2 SYGVNS come from the germline V gene. The CDR3 consists of 17 residues. Losses at the gene ends were 1 base for V and 0 bases for J; bases not matched to a gene: 4. CDR3 sequence reads: CASSEFTTGGSYNEQFF. The CDR3 DNA is TGTGCCAGCAGTGAATTTACGACAGGGGGCTCCTACAATGAGCAGTTCTTC.

This chain joins TRBV29-1 and TRBJ2-7; no clear D. Germline V gene lookup returns CDR1 SQVTM and CDR2 ANQGSEA. V was shortened by 0 bases and J by 0 bases, with 6 bases between the two germline ends. CDR3 size: 13 residues. The CDR3 DNA reads TGCAGCGTTGAAGATTCGGTCTCCTACGAGCAGTACTTC. Translating gives CSVEDSVSYEQYF.

The chain employs TRBV7-8 and TRBJ2-1; either TRBD1 or TRBD2 may fit D (5 bases each). This CDR3 has 14 amino acids. V lost 5 bases to trimming and J lost 8 bases, with 16 bases between them. Germline V gene sequence: CDR1 SGHVS, CDR2 FQNEAQ. CDR3: CASSAGQGGHEQFF. The CDR3 nucleotides are TGTGCCAGCAGCGCAGGACAAGGCGGGCATGAGCAGTTCTTC.

V gene TRBV6-5 combines with J gene TRBJ2-1; the D gene is possibly TRBD2 (6 bases). Germline V CDR1 and CDR2: MNHEY, SVGAGI. This CDR3 has 15 amino acids. The V gene lost 5 bases and the J gene lost 4 bases, with 15 bases spanning the gap. Here the CDR3 DNA reads TGTGCCAGCAGTCACGGGAGACCAACATACAATGAGCAGTTCTTC. The encoded protein is CASSHGRPTYNEQFF.

This chain links TRBV20-1 with TRBJ2-1; no clear D. Germline-derived CDR1 and CDR2 are DFQATT and SNEGSKA (reference sequence). This CDR3 comprises 14 residues. Trimming removed 1 base from V and 0 bases from J, with 7 bases in between. The CDR3 spells CSARGQSSYNEQFF. The CDR3 DNA sequence: TGCAGTGCTAGAGGGCAAAGCTCCTACAATGAGCAGTTCTTC.

This clonotype was picked up a small number of times. The chain combines TRBV27 with TRBJ2-5; 7 bases are a match to TRBD1. The germline V gene has CDR1 MNHEY and CDR2 SMNVEV (reference sequence). This CDR3 has 14 residues. V shed 5 bases, J shed 2 bases, and the junction held 5 bases outside the gene matches. In nucleotides, the CDR3 is TGTGCCAGCAGTCGGGACAGAACTCAAGAGACCCAGTACTTC. Its protein is CASSRDRTQETQYF.

The chain is built from TRBV5-6 and TRBJ2-7; D is unresolved. The CDR3 totals 12 residues. V was clipped by 3 bases and J by 6 bases, with 10 bases between them. The V gene's germline CDR1 is SGHDT and CDR2 YYEEEE. CDR3 amino acids: CASSWQRSEQYF. CDR3 bases: TGTGCCAGCAGCTGGCAGAGGAGCGAGCAGTACTTC.

The chain links TRBV25-1 to TRBJ2-7, with 9 bases fitting TRBD2. The CDR3 totals 15 residues. The V and J ends lost 10 bases and 4 bases, in that order; junction bases with no gene match: 14. From germline, CDR1 is MGHDK and CDR2 SYGVNS. CDR3 residues: CATLANLAGQYEQYF. The CDR3 DNA follows: TGTGCCACCCTAGCGAACCTAGCGGGGCAGTACGAGCAGTACTTC.

This chain connects TRBV2 to TRBJ2-1; 7 positions match TRBD1. With 3 bases clipped from V and 2 bases from J, the junction kept 4 bases outside the gene matches. CDR3 length: 15 residues. Germline lookup yields CDR1 SNHLY and CDR2 FYNNEI. The CDR3 sequence is CASSDRGPPYNEQFF. As DNA, the CDR3 is TGTGCCAGCAGTGATAGGGGGCCCCCCTACAATGAGCAGTTCTTC. Together with reference TRBV2 and TRBJ2-1, the CDR3 gives the full variable domain: EPEVTQTPSHQVTQMGQEVILRCVPISNHLYFYWYRQILGQKVEFLVSFYNNEISEKSEIFDDQFSVERPDGSNFTLKIRSTKLEDSAMYFCASSDRGPPYNEQFFGPGTRLTVL.